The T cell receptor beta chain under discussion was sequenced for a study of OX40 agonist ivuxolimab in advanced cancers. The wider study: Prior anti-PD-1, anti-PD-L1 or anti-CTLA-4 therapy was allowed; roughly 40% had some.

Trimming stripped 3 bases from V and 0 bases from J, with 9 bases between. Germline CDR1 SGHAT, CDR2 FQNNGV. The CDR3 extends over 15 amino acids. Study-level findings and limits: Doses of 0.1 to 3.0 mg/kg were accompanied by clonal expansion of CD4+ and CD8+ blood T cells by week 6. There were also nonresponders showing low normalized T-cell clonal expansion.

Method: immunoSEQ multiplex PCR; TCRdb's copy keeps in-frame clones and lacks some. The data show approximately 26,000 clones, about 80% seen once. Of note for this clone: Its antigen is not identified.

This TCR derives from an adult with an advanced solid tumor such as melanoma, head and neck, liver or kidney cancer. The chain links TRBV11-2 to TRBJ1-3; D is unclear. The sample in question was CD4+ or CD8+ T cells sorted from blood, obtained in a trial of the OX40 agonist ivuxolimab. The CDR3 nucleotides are TGTGCCAGCAGCTTTCTAGAGCTCTCTGGAAACACCATATATTTT. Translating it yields CASSFLELSGNTIYF.